Presented here are 30 T cell receptor beta chains from one specimen sequenced in a study of blood T cell repertoires in COVID-19. Only in-frame clones appear in the TCRdb table, and some are missing; sequencing was by immunoSEQ multiplex PCR. This repertoire shows about 140,000 clones, around 80% found once; its top ten account for about 5.2%. Sequencing input: PBMCs or T cells enriched from blood (not recorded which). All receptors derive from a man aged 65 to 79 who had been exposed to COVID-19.

The chain joins TRBV7-2 to TRBJ2-5, with unresolved D. V was trimmed by 0 bases and J by 2 bases, leaving 4 bases between them. This CDR3 has 13 residues. Germline V CDR1 and CDR2: SGHTA, FQGNSA. The CDR3 bases are TGTGCCAGCAGCTTAGCCTTTCAAGAGACCCAGTACTTC. Its protein product is CASSLAFQETQYF. The entire variable domain, with the rest obtained from reference TRBV7-2 and TRBJ2-5, is as follows: GAGVSQSPSNKVTEKGKDVELRCDPISGHTALYWYRQSLGQGLEFLIYFQGNSAPDKSGLPSDRFSAERTGGSVSTLTIQRTQQEDSAVYLCASSLAFQETQYFGPGTRLLVL.

This chain uses TRBV4-1 with TRBJ2-1; the match to TRBD2 covers 7 bases. V trimming: 1 base; J trimming: 2 bases; junction bases outside the gene matches: 8. The CDR3 length is 17 residues. Germline CDR1 and CDR2: MGHRA and YSYEKL. As DNA, the CDR3 is TGCGCCAGCAGCCAAGCAATAGGGACTACCGCCTACAATGAGCAGTTCTTC. Amino acids: CASSQAIGTTAYNEQFF.

This clone was seen only once. The chain joins TRBV6-5 to TRBJ1-4; D is possibly TRBD1 (5 bases). Germline CDR1 reads MNHEY; CDR2 reads SVGAGI. This CDR3 region has 14 residues. Trimming stripped 4 bases from V and 3 bases from J, with 9 bases between. In nucleotides, the CDR3 is TGTGCCAGCAGTTCCAGGGTGGCTAATGAAAAACTGTTTTTT. The encoded protein is CASSSRVANEKLFF.

The chain carries TRBV7-2 and TRBJ1-1, with D hard to call. The CDR3 spans 14 residues. Trimming took off 5 bases at V and 1 base at J, with 11 bases between the two ends. Germline V gene lookup returns CDR1 SGHTA and CDR2 FQGNSA. The CDR3 nucleotides read TGTGCCAGCAGCCCCGGAGTTAGGAACACTGAAGCTTTCTTT. This sequence encodes CASSPGVRNTEAFF.

This clone occurred a few times. The V gene is TRBV5-1, the J gene TRBJ2-1; D not resolved. Germline V gene data show CDR1 as SGHRS and CDR2 as YFSETQ. With 1 base removed from V and 7 bases from J, the gap between germline ends came to 6 bases. The CDR3 is 12 amino acids. DNA for the CDR3: TGCGCCAGCAGCTTGCGGGTAAATGAGCAGTTCTTC. Translation: CASSLRVNEQFF.

This sequence joins TRBV4-3 and TRBJ1-1; unclear D gene. Germline lookup yields CDR1 LGHNA and CDR2 YSLEER. This CDR3 region has 16 residues. Trimming removed 4 bases at V and 2 bases at J, with 17 bases between. CDR3 DNA: TGCGCCAGCAGCCCAACGGTGGGCCAAGTCAACACTGAAGCTTTCTTT. This translates into CASSPTVGQVNTEAFF.

The chain recombines TRBV19 with TRBJ1-2, with 10 bases that match TRBD1. There are 18 residues in the CDR3. V lost 7 bases, J lost 6 bases, and 20 bases stayed unmatched. CDR1 is LNHDA, CDR2 SQIVND, per germline (reference sequence). CDR3 residues: CASTDLRDRGLQANGYTF. Written as DNA, the CDR3 is TGTGCCAGTACCGACCTCCGGGACAGGGGATTGCAAGCCAATGGCTACACCTTC.

The rearrangement uses TRBV5-1 and TRBJ1-2; D gene ambiguous. V lost 4 bases to trimming and J lost 6 bases, with 13 bases between them. Germline V gene lookup returns CDR1 SGHRS and CDR2 YFSETQ. This CDR3 is built from 13 residues. CDR3 nucleotides: TGCGCCAGCAGCCGAGCTTTAGAGGATGGCTACACCTTC. Translated, it gives CASSRALEDGYTF. The full variable domain, in which reference TRBV5-1 and TRBJ1-2 provide the parts outside the CDR3, is KAGVTQTPRYLIKTRGQQVTLSCSPISGHRSVSWYQQTPGQGLQFLFEYFSETQRNKGNFPGRFSGRQFSNSRSEMNVSTLELGDSALYLCASSRALEDGYTFGSGTRLTVV.

CDR3 sequence reads: CASRKHGNGQINYGYTF. The CDR3 DNA sequence: TGTGCCAGCAGGAAACATGGGAATGGACAGATCAACTATGGCTACACCTTC. The chain has TRBV21-1 and TRBJ1-2; TRBD1 is the table's D call, not checked against the DNA. TRBV21-1 is reported as a pseudogene. The CDR3 loop spans 17 amino acids.

The chain is built from TRBV12-3 or TRBV12-4 and TRBJ2-7; TRBD1 agrees at 7 bases. The CDR3 sequence is 13 residues long. Trimming at V came to 7 bases and at J to 3 bases, leaving 6 bases not matched to a gene. The CDR3 DNA follows: TGTGCCAGCACTCGGGACAGATACTACGAGCAGTACTTC. Residues: CASTRDRYYEQYF.

This clone was detected a few times. In DNA form, the CDR3 reads TGTGCCACCGTCGTTGGGACTAGGAGGGAGCAGTACTTC. This encodes CATVVGTRREQYF. V usage is TRBV28 and J usage is TRBJ2-7; 8 nucleotides align to TRBD2. The germline V gene has CDR1 MDHEN and CDR2 SYDVKM. V dropped 10 bases and J dropped 7; count of bases not matched to a gene: 12. This CDR3 region has 13 residues.

CDR3 residues: CASSAGTGYGYTF. DNA for the CDR3: TGTGCCAGCAGCGCAGGGACAGGCTATGGCTACACCTTC. The rearrangement joins TRBV9 to TRBJ1-2; the match to TRBD1 covers 8 bases. Germline-derived CDR1 and CDR2 are SGDLS and YYNGEE. The CDR3 is 13 residues long. V was pared by 3 bases and J by 4 bases, with 2 bases of the junction left unmatched.

V gene TRBV5-1 combines with J gene TRBJ2-5; 14 positions match TRBD2. Germline CDR1 SGHRS, CDR2 YFSETQ. Losses at the gene ends were 4 bases for V and 4 bases for J; bases not matched to a gene: 6. This CDR3 spans 16 amino acids. The CDR3 sequence is CASSRLAGGKIETQYF. Written as DNA, the CDR3 is TGCGCCAGCAGCCGACTAGCGGGAGGGAAGATAGAGACCCAGTACTTC.

The chain uses TRBV7-2 and TRBJ2-1, with D unclear. The CDR3 extends over 15 amino acids. Germline loops: CDR1 SGHTA, CDR2 FQGNSA. Trimming cost V 6 bases and J 2 bases, with 14 bases left between them. The CDR3 loop is CASRSQANPYNEQFF. DNA for the CDR3: TGTGCCAGCAGGAGTCAGGCGAACCCCTACAATGAGCAGTTCTTC.

The CDR3 sequence is CASSEALNQLFF. CDR3 coding DNA: TGTGCCAGCAGTGAAGCGCTTAACCAGCTGTTTTTT. The rearrangement links TRBV2 to TRBJ1-4; no clear D. The germline CDR1 and CDR2 sequences are SNHLY and FYNNEI. The CDR3 consists of 12 residues. V gave up 0 bases and J gave up 14 bases, with 10 bases separating them. The whole variable domain, remainder taken from reference TRBV2 and TRBJ1-4, is EPEVTQTPSHQVTQMGQEVILRCVPISNHLYFYWYRQILGQKVEFLVSFYNNEISEKSEIFDDQFSVERPDGSNFTLKIRSTKLEDSAMYFCASSEALNQLFFGSGTQLSVL.

This clone appeared a few times. The CDR3 spells CASSPSVRKSSTDTQYF. The CDR3 DNA reads TGTGCCAGCAGCCCTAGCGTCCGAAAGTCTAGCACAGATACGCAGTATTTT. The rearrangement links TRBV7-6 to TRBJ2-3; a weak D match, TRBD2 (6 bases). The V gene's germline CDR1 is SGHVS and CDR2 FNYEAQ. The CDR3 loop spans 17 amino acids. The ends were cut back, 5 bases at V and 0 bases at J, with 18 bases in the middle.

The V call is TRBV9, the J call TRBJ2-5; 8 bases line up with TRBD2. From germline, CDR1 is SGDLS and CDR2 YYNGEE. The CDR3 spans 14 residues. The ends lost 4 bases at V and 5 bases at J; junction bases unmatched: 7. The chain's CDR3 is CASSPGLAGETQYF. As DNA, the CDR3 is TGTGCCAGCAGCCCCGGACTAGCTGGTGAGACCCAGTACTTC.

V and J are TRBV30 and TRBJ2-5, with 10 positions matching TRBD2. Germline V gives CDR1 GTSNPN, CDR2 SVGIG (reference sequence). The CDR3 is 14 residues long. Trimming at V came to 3 bases and at J to 7 bases, leaving 8 bases not matched to a gene. CDR3 amino acids: CAWREETSGWTQYF. The CDR3 DNA sequence: TGTGCCTGGAGGGAAGAGACTAGCGGGTGGACCCAGTACTTC.

The gene calls are TRBV11-1 and TRBJ1-5; D gene uncertain. This CDR3 has 13 residues. Germline V gene data show CDR1 as SGHAT and CDR2 as FQDESV (reference sequence). Trimming left V 6 bases short and J 5 bases short, with 11 bases between. The CDR3 sequence: CASSPSADQPQHF. The CDR3 DNA is TGTGCCAGCAGTCCGTCCGCGGATCAGCCCCAGCATTTT.

The chain combines TRBV9 with TRBJ2-7; 9 bases are a match to TRBD1. The trim removed 4 bases at V and 4 bases at J, leaving 9 bases unmatched. The germline V gene encodes CDR1 SGDLS and CDR2 YYNGEE. This CDR3 contains 15 residues. This CDR3 reads CASSTGQGSTYEQYF. The CDR3 coding sequence is TGTGCCAGCAGCACCGGACAGGGGAGTACATACGAGCAGTACTTC. The full variable domain, rest sourced from reference TRBV9 and TRBJ2-7, is DSGVTQTPKHLITATGQRVTLRCSPRSGDLSVYWYQQSLDQGLQFLIQYYNGEERAKGNILERFSAQQFPDLHSELNLSSLELGDSALYFCASSTGQGSTYEQYFGPGTRLTVT.

The V call is TRBV11-2, the J call TRBJ1-2; the D gene is possibly TRBD1 (5 bases). In germline, CDR1 is SGHAT, CDR2 FQNNGV. V shed 0 bases and J shed 3 bases, with 14 bases lying between them. The CDR3 sequence is 16 residues long. CDR3: CASSLDLTAMDYGYTF. CDR3 bases: TGTGCCAGCAGCTTAGATCTGACAGCGATGGACTATGGCTACACCTTC.

The chain combines TRBV4-1 with TRBJ1-2; maybe TRBD1 (5 bases). The germline V and J ends were trimmed by 6 bases and 6 bases, with 20 bases remaining between them. The germline V gene encodes CDR1 MGHRA and CDR2 YSYEKL. This CDR3 has 15 amino acids. DNA for the CDR3: TGCGCCAGCAGACCTAACGGTAAAGGGGATCATGGCTACACCTTC. Its protein product is CASRPNGKGDHGYTF.

This sequence joins TRBV4-3 and TRBJ2-7; 8 nucleotides match TRBD1. This CDR3 spans 13 amino acids. J was trimmed by 6 bases and V by 3 bases; bases with no gene match: 4. Per germline, CDR1 LGHNA and CDR2 YSLEER. CDR3 DNA: TGCGCCAGCAGCCATAGGACAGGGTTCGAGCAGTACTTC. Translated: CASSHRTGFEQYF.

The chain joins TRBV7-3 to TRBJ1-1, with D possibly matching TRBD1 (5 bases). The germline V and J ends were trimmed by 0 bases and 0 bases, with 11 bases remaining between them. The germline V gene encodes CDR1 SGHTA and CDR2 FQGTGA. This CDR3 spans 16 amino acids. CDR3 residues: CASSLTPGTLNTEAFF. CDR3 nucleotide sequence: TGTGCCAGCAGCTTAACCCCCGGGACTTTGAACACTGAAGCTTTCTTT.

The chain is built from TRBV9 and TRBJ1-2; 7 positions match TRBD1. The V segment lost 3 bases and the J segment 2 bases; nucleotides outside the gene matches: 4. The germline V gene encodes CDR1 SGDLS and CDR2 YYNGEE. The CDR3 is 14 amino acids. In nucleotides, the CDR3 is TGTGCCAGCAGCGCTGGGACAGCGAACTATGGCTACACCTTC. Protein: CASSAGTANYGYTF.

The chain is built from TRBV27 and TRBJ1-5; tentative D call: TRBD1 (6 bases). V gave up 6 bases and J gave up 0 bases, with 18 bases separating them. The V gene's germline CDR1 is MNHEY and CDR2 SMNVEV (reference sequence). The CDR3 sequence is 17 residues long. The CDR3 region is CASRSTGLEYSNQPQHF. The DNA of the CDR3 is TGTGCCAGCAGATCAACAGGGTTGGAATATAGCAATCAGCCCCAGCATTTT.

This clone turned up a few times. The rearrangement uses TRBV23-1 and TRBJ1-2, with 8 bases matching TRBD1. TRBV23-1 is an open reading frame whose function is uncertain. Trimming took 7 bases from V and 0 from J; bases not matched to a gene: 4. This CDR3 spans 14 amino acids. DNA of the CDR3: TGCGCCAGCACCCCAGGGGGCACTAACTATGGCTACACCTTC. Translation gives CASTPGGTNYGYTF.

V usage is TRBV6-5 and J usage is TRBJ1-2; 10 bases are a match to TRBD1. Germline V gene lookup returns CDR1 MNHEY and CDR2 SVGAGI. The CDR3 sequence is 14 residues long. J lost 6 bases, V lost 4 bases, and 5 bases had no gene match. The CDR3 sequence is CASSWGQGNNGYTF. The CDR3 nucleotides read TGTGCCAGCAGTTGGGGACAGGGGAATAATGGCTACACCTTC.

The rearrangement joins TRBV14 to TRBJ2-7; D gene ambiguous. V was trimmed by 0 bases and J by 4 bases, leaving 10 bases between them. CDR3 length equals 14 residues. Germline assignment: CDR1 SGHDN and CDR2 FVKESK. Written as DNA, the CDR3 is TGTGCCAGCAGCCAAGAGTATCCAGGATACGAGCAGTACTTC. Protein: CASSQEYPGYEQYF.

The chain couples TRBV30 to TRBJ2-1, with D maybe TRBD2 (6 bases). This CDR3 is built from 14 residues. From germline, CDR1 is GTSNPN and CDR2 SVGIG (reference sequence). Trimming cost V 1 base and J 4 bases, with 11 bases left between them. CDR3 sequence (DNA): TGTGCCTGGAGTGCGGCGGGGTTGTACAATGAGCAGTTCTTC. This sequence encodes CAWSAAGLYNEQFF.